This is a list of T cell receptor beta chains from one sample in a study of blood T cells in healthy people across ages. From the 5' RACE reads, TCRdb called clonotypes with MiXCR, one entry per CDR3 protein. The sample lists under 800,000 distinct CDR3 sequences, roughly 47% occurring once. Sequenced material: blood. The source is an older woman in good health. Each CDR3 is given with its conserved first and last residue. Each record gives: V gene, clone size, J gene, D gene, CDR3 DNA, CDR3 protein. D genes are given only for firm matches. Rows may omit the clone size; those that give it use once, few, many or a size class.

V: TRBV24-1; size: -; J: TRBJ2-4; D: TRBD2; DNA: TGTGCCACCCTTGGTGGGACTAGCGGGAATGAGCAGTACTTC; CDR3: CATLGGTSGNEQYF
V: TRBV14; size: many; J: TRBJ2-5; D: -; DNA: TGTGCCAGCAGTCCCGGTGGGCGAGGCCGTGAGACCCAGTACTTC; CDR3: CASSPGGRGRETQYF
V: TRBV15; size: -; J: TRBJ1-1; D: -; DNA: TGTGCCACCAGCAGAAAAGGGGTGAACACTGAAGCTTTCTTT; CDR3: CATSRKGVNTEAFF
V: TRBV6-2/TRBV6-3; size: -; J: TRBJ2-1; D: TRBD2; DNA: TGTGCCAGCAGGGCCGGGGGGGGATACAATGAGCAGTTCTTC; CDR3: CASRAGGGYNEQFF
V: TRBV7-3; size: many; J: TRBJ2-5; D: -; DNA: TGTGCCAGCAGCTCAGACGCGGTGGACCAAGAGACCCAGTACTTC; CDR3: CASSSDAVDQETQYF
V: TRBV3-1; size: once; J: TRBJ2-5; D: -; DNA: TGTACCAGCAGCTTAGGTGGGCAGTTGCGTGGAGAGACCCAGTACTTC; CDR3: CTSSLGGQLRGETQYF
V: TRBV5-1; size: -; J: TRBJ1-1; D: -; DNA: TGCGCCAGCAGCTGGGAGGGCGCGAACACTGAAGCTTTCTTT; CDR3: CASSWEGANTEAFF
V: TRBV20-1; size: -; J: TRBJ2-3; D: -; DNA: TGCAGTGCGGAGGATACCCCAACGCAGTATTTT; CDR3: CSAEDTPTQYF
V: TRBV11-3; size: -; J: TRBJ2-1; D: -; DNA: TGTGCCAGCAGCCCAGGGACGACTGGTGAGCAGTTCTTC; CDR3: CASSPGTTGEQFF
V: TRBV12-3/TRBV12-4; size: -; J: TRBJ2-2; D: -; DNA: TGTGCCAGCAGTTTATCTCCTGAGGGTACCGGGGAGCTGTTTTTT; CDR3: CASSLSPEGTGELFF
V: TRBV7-2; size: -; J: TRBJ1-1; D: -; DNA: TGTGCCAGCAGCATAAACAGGGTGGGGAACACTGAAGCTTTCTTT; CDR3: CASSINRVGNTEAFF
V: TRBV7-2; size: -; J: TRBJ1-1; D: -; DNA: TGTGCCAGCAGCTTGGGTTTCGCTGAAGCTTTCTTT; CDR3: CASSLGFAEAFF
V: TRBV5-1; size: many; J: TRBJ2-7; D: TRBD2; DNA: TGCGCCAGCAGCATCACGACTAGCGGCTCCTACGAGCAGTACTTC; CDR3: CASSITTSGSYEQYF
V: TRBV20-1; size: many; J: TRBJ2-1; D: TRBD2; DNA: TGCAGTGCTAGCGTAGCGGGGGGGAGCTCCTACAATGAGCAGTTCTTC; CDR3: CSASVAGGSSYNEQFF
V: TRBV27; size: few; J: TRBJ2-3; D: TRBD2; DNA: TGTGCCAGTCAGCGGGGGTCGACAGATACGCAGTATTTT; CDR3: CASQRGSTDTQYF
V: TRBV7-2; size: -; J: TRBJ1-2; D: -; DNA: TGTGCCAGCAGCTTAGGTGCAGGGCAAGCCTATGGCTACACCTTC; CDR3: CASSLGAGQAYGYTF
V: TRBV6-5; size: few; J: TRBJ2-1; D: -; DNA: TGTGCCAGCAGCTTTCAGGAGGGCGCCTACAATGAGCAGTTCTTC; CDR3: CASSFQEGAYNEQFF
V: TRBV11-2; size: -; J: TRBJ1-1; D: -; DNA: TGTGCCAGCAGCTTAGTCCCCCAGTCCGGGATGAACACTGAAGCTTTCTTT; CDR3: CASSLVPQSGMNTEAFF
V: TRBV7-2; size: -; J: TRBJ2-1; D: TRBD1; DNA: TGTGCCAGCAGCCGCCGGGACAGGGGAGGTTATGAGCAGTTCTTC; CDR3: CASSRRDRGGYEQFF
V: TRBV4-3; size: few; J: TRBJ1-4; D: -; DNA: TGCGCCAGCAGCCGCCTCCTAATGGGAGGGGAAAAACTGTTTTTT; CDR3: CASSRLLMGGEKLFF
V: TRBV19; size: few; J: TRBJ2-7; D: -; DNA: TGTGCCAGTAGTCCCCCCTGGCCGGCGTCCTACGAGCAGTACTTC; CDR3: CASSPPWPASYEQYF
V: TRBV24-1; size: -; J: TRBJ2-1; D: -; DNA: TGTGCCACCAGTGACCGAGTATTGCAGGGGTTGGAACTAAGAAATGAGCAGTTCTTC; CDR3: CATSDRVLQGLELRNEQFF